These 9 T cell receptor beta chains originate from one sample sequenced in a study of cytomegalovirus exposure and HLA in healthy donors. The PCR contained 60 Vbeta and 13 Jbeta primers. Sequencing was performed with immunoSEQ multiplex PCR; in TCRdb, only in-frame clones are kept and a portion is missing. In the table there are more than 85,000 clones, around four fifths of which are singletons. Sequencing used PBMCs. Receptor source: a young man in good health and CMV-seropositive.

This sequence joins TRBV19 and TRBJ1-4; D perhaps matches TRBD1 (6 bases). Trimming stripped 2 bases from V and 6 bases from J, with 10 bases between. Per the germline V gene, CDR1 is LNHDA and CDR2 is SQIVND (reference sequence). This CDR3 has 14 amino acids. In DNA form, the CDR3 reads TGTGCCAGTAGTATATTACAGGGCCATGAAAAACTGTTTTTT. It specifies CASSILQGHEKLFF.

The rearrangement uses TRBV5-4 and TRBJ2-5, with 10 bases identical to TRBD2. The CDR3 contains 16 residues. Germline CDR1 is SGHNT and CDR2 is YYREEE (reference sequence). V dropped 2 bases and J dropped 5; count of bases not matched to a gene: 9. CDR3 protein: CASSFQRGGRGETQYF. CDR3 DNA: TGTGCCAGCAGCTTCCAGCGGGGGGGCCGAGGTGAGACCCAGTACTTC.

CDR3 region: CASSPLSSGGTTSTDTQYF. The CDR3 DNA reads as TGTGCCAGCTCACCTCTTTCTAGCGGGGGAACCACTAGCACAGATACGCAGTATTTT. The chain carries TRBV18 and TRBJ2-3, with TRBD2 identical over 10 bases. The V and J ends lost 3 bases and 0 bases, in that order; junction bases with no gene match: 12. This CDR3 contains 19 residues. From germline, CDR1 is KGHSH and CDR2 LQKENI.

This clone was observed many times. This chain joins TRBV7-2 and TRBJ1-1; D is unclear. The ends were cut back, 6 bases at V and 0 bases at J, with 8 bases in the middle. This CDR3 spans 13 amino acids. In germline, CDR1 is SGHTA, CDR2 FQGNSA. CDR3 protein: CASSANMNTEAFF. The CDR3 DNA sequence: TGTGCCAGCAGTGCAAACATGAACACTGAAGCTTTCTTT.

The CDR3 DNA is TGTGCCAGCATGTCCGACACTGAAGCTTTCTTT. This translates into CASMSDTEAFF. V gene TRBV6-1 combines with J gene TRBJ1-1; no firm D call. Germline CDR1 and CDR2: MNHNS and SASEGT. CDR3 size: 11 residues. V lost 7 bases to trimming and J lost 3 bases, with 6 bases between them.

V is TRBV5-4 and J is TRBJ2-1; 8 nucleotides agree with TRBD2. V was clipped by 4 bases and J by 5 bases; unmatched bases: 11. CDR1 and CDR2 (germline): SGHNT, YYREEE (reference sequence). This CDR3 contains 16 residues. This CDR3 reads CASSPQRRGADNEQFF. CDR3 coding DNA: TGTGCCAGCAGCCCGCAGCGGCGGGGGGCTGACAATGAGCAGTTCTTC.

The V and J genes are TRBV7-3 and TRBJ2-2; D is unresolved. There are 14 residues in the CDR3. The ends were cut back, 5 bases at V and 4 bases at J, with 11 bases in the middle. Per germline, CDR1 SGHTA and CDR2 FQGTGA. The CDR3 DNA is TGTGCCAGCAGCCCCCCGACTGCCACCGGGGAGCTGTTTTTT. Residues: CASSPPTATGELFF.

The chain uses TRBV5-3 and TRBJ2-7; possibly TRBD1 for D (6 bases). TRBV5-3 is an open reading frame, and its role is uncertain. The CDR3 is 14 residues long. The V gene lost 8 bases and the J gene lost 0 bases, with 15 bases spanning the gap. In nucleotides, the CDR3 is TGTGCCAGCCATAATAAGACAGGCTCCTACGAGCAGTACTTC. It is translated as CASHNKTGSYEQYF.

The chain joins TRBV5-1 to TRBJ2-3; D not certain. This CDR3 region has 15 residues. Germline V gene lookup returns CDR1 SGHRS and CDR2 YFSETQ. V dropped 0 bases and J dropped 2 bases, with 10 bases sitting between them. The CDR3 DNA follows: TGCGCCAGCAGCTTGGGCCGAGGATACACAGATACGCAGTATTTT. It specifies CASSLGRGYTDTQYF.